This TCR beta chain comes out of a study of graft-versus-host responses after intestinal transplantation (dated by TCRdb to the early 2020s). At the level of the whole study: Multivisceral, liver-intestinal, or isolated intestinal transplants were received by the recipients. Every recipient was given anti-thymocyte globulin induction, followed by about 3 years of maintenance tacrolimus and steroids. Bulk TCR-beta CDR3 sequencing was used to track graft-versus-host and host-versus-graft alloreactive T cell clones in the graft, circulation and bone marrow after intestinal transplantation. To identify alloreactive clones, pre-transplant mixed lymphocyte reaction products were sequenced and then compared with unstimulated pre-transplant donor and recipient T cells. The cohort enrolled around 23 intestinal transplant recipients including one retransplant, and 3 patients lacking pretransplant specimens were excluded. A peak of at least 4% donor T cells among recipient peripheral blood mononuclear cells was the definition used for donor T cell macrochimerism. Rather than going through the commercial service, samples from three later patients were sequenced in-house on an Illumina MiSeq and processed with MiXCR. Study-level results and caveats: The conclusions were limited by the relatively low number and heterogeneity of the intestinal transplant patients. Peak levels of circulating GvH clones were associated with declines in HvG clones early after transplant. Patients with donor T cell macrochimerism had high GvH to HvG T cell clonal ratios in their allografts. GvH clones turned up in recipient bone marrow, with some appearing earlier in ileal mucosa or blood, a pattern consistent with an intestinal mucosal origin.

The CDR3 covers 16 residues, taking in both the cysteine and the phenylalanine. CDR3 DNA is the only sequence kept; it has 48 bases, read in frame from the first base. V sheds 0 bases and J sheds 6 bases, leaving 17 bases between their ends. Via the germline V gene, CDR1 is SGHRS and CDR2 YFSETQ. As concerns this clone: Its antigen has not been determined. There are no base qualities to consult, and no much larger clone falls within one base.

The time point label here, explained by the study, means: cells obtained before transplantation from donor or recipient. CD3+CD4+ and CD3+CD8+ populations were FACS-sorted from unstimulated pre-transplant donor and recipient cells taken from spleen or lymph nodes. The library came from the immunoSEQ multiplex PCR assay. For most patients, genomic DNA was isolated with the Qiagen DNeasy Blood and Tissue Kit and sent frozen to Adaptive Biotechnologies for TCR sequencing. Adaptive Biotechnologies carried out high-throughput TCR-beta CDR3 sequencing of genomic DNA for most patients. The original methods were these. TCR sequencing data were retrieved from Adaptive's ImmunoSEQ software for about 17 patients, whereas a few other patients were processed with MiXCR and VDJtools. CD4 versus CD8 sorting errors were corrected by removing sequences found in both subsets at a frequency ratio below 5:1. CDR3 nucleotide sequences shared by donor and recipient were removed because the origin of these sequences could not be assigned. At least 2-fold expansion over unstimulated cells and a minimum CFSE-low frequency of 0.002% (template counts) or 0.001% (read counts) were required for clones to be classified as alloreactive. Clones detected in sequenced pre-transplant spleen, lymph node, or MLR CFSE-low populations of the donor or recipient were defined as mappable. Cumulative frequency of alloreactive clones was calculated as a percentage of all sequences weighted by copy number. TCRdb retrieved this table from immuneACCESS and kept in-frame rearrangements only. Not all clones are present; in checked studies, unresolved V genes account for under half, and no reason is known for the remainder. The V and J calls and the clone size are those of that table, but D and trimming were determined from the DNA. This sample lists approximately 63,000 clones; roughly 93% were detected once. The ten largest account for 0.38% of the sample.

The sample consisted of unstimulated CD4+ T cells sorted from spleen or lymph node cells, taken before transplant. The sequence derives from a human donor who was the organ donor for an intestinal transplant. The chain is assembled from TRBV5-1 and TRBJ2-3; the D region is possibly TRBD1 or TRBD2, each matching across 5 bases. The nucleotide sequence reads as follows: TGCGCCAGCAGCTTGGGGGGAGAGGGGCCCTGGGATACGCAGTATTTT. It specifies CASSLGGEGPWDTQYF.